This TCR beta chain was recorded in a study of beta chain features in type 1 diabetes. Turning to the study itself: Summed over all samples, the examined sorted cells came to roughly 110 million. Findings of the study overall: cDNA-based reads could over-represent cells with high TCR expression. Shortening that was moderate but significant affected the TCRB CDR3s of Type 1 diabetes patients in all four CD4+ subsets.

Between the trimmed V and J ends, which lost 5 bases and 0 bases, there was a span of 15 bases. This CDR3 is built from 15 residues. Germline-derived CDR1 and CDR2 are SQVTM and ANQGSEA. Reverse transcribing all isolated RNA meant expressed TCRB transcripts were sequenced. TCRdb's table, derived via immunoSEQ multiplex PCR, lists solely in-frame clones and lacks some. The table records 150,000 to 190,000 clones, around 10% of them present only once. Sorting produced populations that all topped 98% purity. As concerns this clone: Its matching antigen is unknown.

The TCR sequence derives from a young man in good health. Material: central memory CD4+ T cells from blood. This chain connects TRBV29-1 to TRBJ2-3; the D gene is possibly TRBD1 (7 bases). The CDR3 nucleotides are TGCAGCGTTCGGCGGGACAGTCCTAGCACAGATACGCAGTATTTT. Amino acids: CSVRRDSPSTDTQYF.